This T cell receptor (beta chain) originates from a study of control samples from healthy donors and cancer patients. Germline CDR1 reads ENHRY; CDR2 reads SYGVKD. The V and J ends lost 3 bases and 4 bases, in that order; junction bases with no gene match: 1. The CDR3 runs 13 residues. Profiling relied on immunoSEQ multiplex PCR, and the TCRdb table lists in-frame clones only, not all of them. The sample has around 55,000 clones, more than 95% seen once. This clonotype originated in a woman between 18 and 29 years old in good health. The sequenced sample was blood. The chain carries TRBV10-3 and TRBJ2-7, with 9 bases that match TRBD1. The CDR3 reads CAISEGQGYEQYF. Written as DNA, the CDR3 is TGTGCCATCAGTGAAGGACAGGGGTACGAGCAGTACTTC.